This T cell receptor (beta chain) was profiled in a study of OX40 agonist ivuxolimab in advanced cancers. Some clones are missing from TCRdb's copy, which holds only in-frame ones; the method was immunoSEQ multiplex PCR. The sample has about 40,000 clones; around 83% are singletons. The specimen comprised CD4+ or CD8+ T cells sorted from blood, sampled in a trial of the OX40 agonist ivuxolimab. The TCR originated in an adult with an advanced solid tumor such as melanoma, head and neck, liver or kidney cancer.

CDR3 in amino acids: CASSEIVGFNQPQHF. DNA for the CDR3: TGCGCCAGCAGTGAGATTGTGGGCTTTAATCAGCCCCAGCATTTT. The genes are TRBV10-2 and TRBJ1-5; no reliable D call. V was trimmed by 2 bases and J by 4 bases, leaving 12 bases between them. Germline V gives CDR1 WSHSY, CDR2 SAAADI. The CDR3 runs 15 residues.